This paragraph covers one T cell receptor (beta chain) sequence. The CDR3 sequence is 12 residues long. Trimming removed 5 bases from V and 2 bases from J, with 9 bases in between. Germline V CDR1 and CDR2: SQVTM, ANQGSEA. These data originate in a study of CD8 T cells in Susac syndrome. RNA, at about 0.45 to 1 ug, was reverse transcribed with random hexamers. TCRdb re-called the immunoSEQ multiplex PCR reads through MiXCR, storing one row per CDR3 protein. The sample carries around 140,000 distinct CDR3 sequences, around 93% recorded once. This receptor was obtained from a human donor with Susac syndrome. The chain is built from TRBV29-1 and TRBJ1-2; D remains ambiguous. The sequenced sample consisted of CD4+ T cells from PBMCs. The CDR3 loop is CSVLQRNYGYTF. The DNA for the CDR3 is TGCAGCGTTCTACAGAGAAACTATGGCTACACCTTC.